One sample yielded the 26 T cell receptor beta chains listed below, sequenced in a study of regulatory T cells in long-lasting Graves disease (dated by TCRdb to the early 2020s). To prepare the library, multiplex PCR was applied. The instrument was an Illumina HiSeq 4000. To build TCR beta libraries, CDR3 regions were amplified by Arm-PCR using iRepertoire HTBI primers. TCRdb reran the public reads through fastp at Q25 and MiXCR, keeping productive beta chains. Each record represents a unique CDR3 protein, reported with the most common genes and DNA among its rows. The sample has approximately 350,000 distinct CDR3 sequences on record, approximately 16% of them singletons. Approximately 30% of the sample rests with the top ten. In light of the paper, this sample's time point label describes: newly diagnosed GD, antithyroid drugs for less than 3 months. For both TCR sequencing and RNA sequencing, RNA was extracted from PBMCs in TRIzol.

These data were likewise used in another study, on T cells in Graves' hyperthyroidism and ophthalmopathy.

The sample in question was peripheral blood mononuclear cells (PBMCs), obtained at new diagnosis, from a patient treated with antithyroid drugs. The origin of the receptors is a man between 35 and 55 years old with Graves disease. Donor details come from another sample of the same person, matched by shared clones.

The CDR3 spells CASSSTGGMNTEAFF. The CDR3 DNA reads as TGTGCCAGCAGTTCTACAGGGGGCATGAACACTGAAGCTTTCTTT. The chain employs TRBV7-8 and TRBJ1-1; 9 bases are a match to TRBD1. The ends lost 6 bases at V and 0 bases at J; junction bases unmatched: 5. CDR1 and CDR2 from the germline V gene are SGHVS and FQNEAQ. The CDR3 has 15 residues.

A few counts support this clonotype. V usage is TRBV7-2 and J usage is TRBJ1-3; possibly TRBD1 for D (6 bases). Trimming cost V 6 bases and J 1 base, with 10 bases left between them. This CDR3 comprises 14 residues. Germline CDR1 and CDR2: SGHTA and FQGNSA. The CDR3 bases are TGTGCCAGCAGTGACAGGACATCTGGAAACACCATATATTTT. Its translation is CASSDRTSGNTIYF.

This clonotype was picked up many times. The rearrangement joins TRBV30 to TRBJ1-1; no reliable D call. CDR3 length: 12 residues. Germline CDR1 GTSNPN, CDR2 SVGIG (reference sequence). V was clipped by 3 bases and J by 5 bases, with 10 bases between them. The CDR3 sequence is CAWSPPGTEAFF. CDR3 sequence (DNA): TGTGCCTGGAGCCCCCCGGGGACTGAAGCTTTCTTT.

This clonotype was counted between two and nine times. The conserved phenylalanine or tryptophan normally closing the CDR3 is absent here, so this likely arose from a read error. The V and J genes are TRBV4-3 and TRBJ1-5; the D gene is possibly TRBD1 (5 bases). The CDR3 runs 16 residues. V lost 0 bases, J lost 5 bases, and 14 bases lay in between. Per germline, CDR1 LGHNA and CDR2 YSLEER. CDR3 sequence reads: CASSQELSQGDQPQHS. The CDR3 DNA reads TGCGCCAGCAGCCAAGAGTTGAGTCAGGGTGATCAGCCCCAGCATTCT.

At least ten counts were recorded for this clonotype. The CDR3 sequence is CASSLTSGGPYEQYF. In DNA form, the CDR3 reads TGTGCCAGCAGCCTAACTAGCGGGGGCCCCTACGAGCAGTACTTC. The chain combines TRBV7-2 with TRBJ2-7; 11 bases line up with TRBD2. This CDR3 comprises 15 residues. V lost 5 bases to trimming and J lost 2 bases; unmatched junction nucleotides: 5. The germline V gene has CDR1 SGHTA and CDR2 FQGNSA.

This clonotype was found many times. This CDR3 reads CASSPRVRDTEAFF. CDR3 nucleotides: TGTGCCAGCAGCCCCAGGGTGAGGGACACTGAAGCTTTCTTT. The chain has TRBV7-2 and TRBJ1-1, with D possibly matching TRBD1 (5 bases). The V and J ends lost 5 bases and 3 bases respectively, with 13 bases between them. CDR3 length equals 14 residues. The germline V gene encodes CDR1 SGHTA and CDR2 FQGNSA.

This clonotype appeared a few times. The chain uses TRBV20-1 and TRBJ2-3, with a weak D call TRBD1 (6 bases). Per the germline V gene, CDR1 is DFQATT and CDR2 is SNEGSKA (reference sequence). This CDR3 contains 14 residues. V was pared by 5 bases and J by 0 bases, with 12 bases between. CDR3 region: CSAGQLRSTDTQYF. CDR3 coding DNA: TGCAGTGCTGGACAGCTCCGAAGCACAGATACGCAGTATTTT.

This clonotype was recorded a few times. The gene calls are TRBV10-3 and TRBJ2-3; TRBD1 or TRBD2 may be the D gene (5 bases each). The CDR3 contains 15 residues. Germline CDR1 is ENHRY and CDR2 is SYGVKD. Trimming pared 3 bases from V and 2 bases from J, leaving 12 bases between. The CDR3: CAISEMWGNTDTQYF. The CDR3 DNA is TGTGCCATCAGTGAAATGTGGGGGAACACAGATACGCAGTATTTT.

On this clonotype itself: Just one base apart from a much larger clone, this may be a read error. This rearrangement joins TRBV12-3 or TRBV12-4 to TRBJ1-5; no clear D. This CDR3 spans 15 amino acids. CDR3: CAGSFTLGSNQPQHF. The CDR3 region has the DNA TGTGCCGGCAGTTTTACCCTGGGGAGCAATCAGCCCCAGCATTTT.

The V gene is TRBV25-1, the J gene TRBJ2-7, with TRBD1 matching 7 bases. This CDR3 has 13 residues. V lost 6 bases and J lost 9; bases outside the gene matches: 11. The germline gives CDR1 MGHDK, CDR2 SYGVNS. The CDR3 reads CASSQTTGFGQYF. Written as DNA, the CDR3 is TGTGCCAGCAGCCAGACGACAGGGTTCGGGCAGTACTTC.

The chain recombines TRBV5-6 with TRBJ2-7; TRBD1 aligns across 7 bases. The CDR3 length is 15 residues. Germline lookup yields CDR1 SGHDT and CDR2 YYEEEE. With V trimmed by 4 bases and J by 3 bases, 10 bases remained unmatched. The CDR3 here is CASSIGQDFRYEQYF. For the CDR3, the DNA is TGTGCCAGCAGCATAGGACAGGACTTTCGCTACGAGCAGTACTTC.

A word on this clonotype: A far larger clone is a single base away, which makes a read error likely. The rearrangement joins TRBV2 to TRBJ2-1, with 8 bases identical to TRBD2. The germline gives CDR1 SNHLY, CDR2 FYNNEI. V was pared by 4 bases and J by 13 bases, with 15 bases of the junction left unmatched. The CDR3 covers 15 residues. CDR3 loop: CASSGAGGRQETQFF. DNA of the CDR3: TGTGCCAGCAGTGGGGCGGGGGGCCGACAAGAGACCCAGTTCTTC.

The rearrangement links TRBV5-6 to TRBJ2-1, with 11 bases aligning to TRBD1. From germline, CDR1 is SGHDT and CDR2 YYEEEE. CDR3 size: 15 residues. V was pared by 4 bases and J by 6 bases, with 6 bases of the junction left unmatched. In nucleotides, the CDR3 is TGTGCCAGCAGCCGCTCCGGGACAGGGGGCAATGAGCAGTTCTTC. Amino acid sequence: CASSRSGTGGNEQFF.

The table lists this clonotype with many counts. J is TRBJ2-7 and V is TRBV5-1; 8 bases fit TRBD1. The V segment lost 4 bases and the J segment 1 base; nucleotides outside the gene matches: 7. CDR3 size: 15 residues. Germline loops: CDR1 SGHRS, CDR2 YFSETQ. The CDR3 nucleotides are TGCGCCAGCAGCATCCATACAGGGGGGTCCTACGAGCAGTACTTC. This sequence encodes CASSIHTGGSYEQYF. Full variable domain (outside the CDR3, taken from reference TRBV5-1 and TRBJ2-7): KAGVTQTPRYLIKTRGQQVTLSCSPISGHRSVSWYQQTPGQGLQFLFEYFSETQRNKGNFPGRFSGRQFSNSRSEMNVSTLELGDSALYLCASSIHTGGSYEQYFGPGTRLTVT.

This clonotype has at least ten counts. The chain has TRBV28 and TRBJ1-5; D may be TRBD1 (6 bases). This CDR3 is 15 amino acids long. The V end lost 6 bases, the J end lost 5 bases, and 17 bases lay between the germline ends. Germline V CDR1 and CDR2: MDHEN, SYDVKM. This CDR3 is CASSIAGDGDQPQHF. Here the CDR3 DNA reads TGTGCCAGCAGCATCGCAGGGGATGGGGATCAGCCCCAGCATTTT.

This clonotype was counted many times. The V call is TRBV5-1, the J call TRBJ2-7; 8 bases match TRBD2. Looked up from germline, CDR1 is SGHRS and CDR2 is YFSETQ. V shed 3 bases, J shed 10 bases, and the junction held 12 bases outside the gene matches. The CDR3 is 14 residues long. CDR3 sequence (DNA): TGCGCCAGCAGCTACCGGGAGGGCGCTACCGAACAGTACTTC. Its translation is CASSYREGATEQYF.

This clonotype was seen at least ten times. The chain uses TRBV2 and TRBJ1-3, with a possible D match to TRBD1 (6 bases). The V and J ends lost 4 bases and 0 bases respectively, with 10 bases between them. This CDR3 comprises 15 residues. Germline assignment: CDR1 SNHLY and CDR2 FYNNEI. CDR3 region: CASSGGTRSGNTIYF. CDR3 DNA sequence: TGTGCCAGCAGTGGCGGGACACGCTCTGGAAACACCATATATTTT.

The V and J genes are TRBV19 and TRBJ2-6; D is unresolved. The CDR3 is 17 amino acids. In germline, CDR1 is LNHDA, CDR2 SQIVND (reference sequence). V was cut by 3 bases and J by 4 bases, with 16 bases left in between. CDR3 sequence: CASSILGLRAGANVLTF. The DNA for the CDR3 is TGTGCCAGTAGTATTTTGGGCCTAAGGGCGGGGGCCAACGTCCTGACTTTC.

The chain recombines TRBV5-1 with TRBJ2-7; tentative D call: TRBD2 (5 bases). This CDR3 spans 13 amino acids. Germline values: CDR1 SGHRS, CDR2 YFSETQ. The V end was cut by 0 bases, the J end by 6 bases, with 10 bases between. The CDR3 DNA reads TGCGCCAGCAGCTTGGGCACTAGTATCGAGCAGTACTTC. Translation: CASSLGTSIEQYF.

Many counts were recorded for this clonotype. The gene calls are TRBV5-5 and TRBJ2-7; D is unresolved. The ends were cut back, 6 bases at V and 2 bases at J, with 9 bases in the middle. Looked up from germline, CDR1 is SGHKS and CDR2 is YYEKEE (reference sequence). CDR3 length: 12 amino acids. For the CDR3, the DNA is TGTGCCAGCAACTTTGGACCCTACGAGCAGTACTTC. This translates into CASNFGPYEQYF.

Worth noting for this clonotype: A much more abundant neighbour one base away suggests this may be a read error. CDR3 nucleotide sequence: TGTGCCAGCAGCTTAGGAAGAAGGGTTGAGGCCCAGTACTTC. It encodes CASSLGRRVEAQYF. V and J are TRBV7-9 and TRBJ2-5; D is ambiguous. In germline, CDR1 is SEHNR, CDR2 FQNEAQ (reference sequence). V lost 1 base and J 9 bases, leaving 15 bases between the germline ends. The CDR3 loop spans 14 amino acids.

The chain couples TRBV27 to TRBJ2-1; 10 bases line up with TRBD2. This CDR3 has 16 amino acids. Germline assignment: CDR1 MNHEY and CDR2 SMNVEV (reference sequence). After removal of 3 bases from V and 7 bases from J, the junction contained 9 bases not matched to a gene. The CDR3, as DNA: TGTGCCAGCAGTTTGGGGATTAGCGGGGGGAGTAATGAGCAGTTCTTC. The encoded protein is CASSLGISGGSNEQFF.

This clonotype occurred many times. The chain has TRBV6-2 or TRBV6-3 and TRBJ1-6, with D tentatively TRBD1 (5 bases). CDR1 and CDR2 (germline): MNHEY, SVGEGT. There are 15 residues in the CDR3. V lost 6 bases and J 0 bases, leaving 9 bases between the germline ends. The CDR3 is CASSVTASYNSPLHF. As DNA, the CDR3 is TGTGCCAGCAGCGTGACAGCCTCCTATAATTCACCCCTCCACTTT.

The V call is TRBV28, the J call TRBJ2-1, with 10 bases identical to TRBD1. This CDR3 comprises 18 residues. The germline V gene encodes CDR1 MDHEN and CDR2 SYDVKM. After removal of 6 bases from V and 5 bases from J, the junction contained 16 bases not matched to a gene. This chain's CDR3 is CASSPSGTGVYRDNEQFF. CDR3 nucleotide sequence: TGTGCCAGCAGCCCTTCCGGGACAGGGGTATACCGGGACAATGAGCAGTTCTTC.

This clonotype has ten or more counts. The chain has TRBV7-2 and TRBJ2-3; D remains unclear. Deletions cut 1 base from V and 8 bases from J, with 10 bases between. The CDR3 has 13 amino acids. The germline V gene has CDR1 SGHTA and CDR2 FQGNSA. CDR3: CASSLEYVSTQYF. CDR3 coding DNA: TGTGCCAGCAGCTTAGAGTATGTTTCTACGCAGTATTTT. Based on the CDR3 plus reference TRBV7-2 and TRBJ2-3, the full variable domain is GAGVSQSPSNKVTEKGKDVELRCDPISGHTALYWYRQSLGQGLEFLIYFQGNSAPDKSGLPSDRFSAERTGGSVSTLTIQRTQQEDSAVYLCASSLEYVSTQYFGPGTRLTVL.

This clonotype was recorded a few times. The V gene is TRBV4-3, the J gene TRBJ2-7; 7 positions agree with TRBD2. Germline V lookup: CDR1 LGHNA, CDR2 YSLEER. The CDR3 has 16 amino acids. V dropped 0 bases and J dropped 3; count of bases not matched to a gene: 8. CDR3 in DNA: TGCGCCAGCAGCCAAGATCCGGGAGGAGGAGGCTACGAGCAGTACTTC. It is translated as CASSQDPGGGGYEQYF.